The 19 T cell receptor beta chains reported below all come from one sample, sequenced in a study of human T cells and chemical hapten exposure. Time point of the sample: patch test 3, about 24 weeks after DPC sensitization. Stated treatment: therapeutic diphenylcyclopropenone sensitization with weekly scalp DPC. TCRdb re-called the RACE reads through MiXCR, storing one row per CDR3 protein. The data hold about 82,000 distinct CDR3 sequences, with 10% to 15% observed a single time. The input for sequencing was whole blood, taken in connection with sensitization to the hapten diphenylcyclopropenone (DPC). These TCRs come from a woman aged 45 to 65 with alopecia areata. Some clones in this sample may be carry-over from other donors' samples.

This chain connects TRBV9 to TRBJ1-5; D is undetermined. Looked up from germline, CDR1 is SGDLS and CDR2 is YYNGEE. V lost 1 base and J 6 bases, leaving 11 bases between the germline ends. The CDR3 spans 14 residues. CDR3 sequence (DNA): TGTGCCAGCAGCGTAACTGGGCTCGGTCAGCCCCAGCATTTT. Protein sequence: CASSVTGLGQPQHF. The full variable domain, in which reference TRBV9 and TRBJ1-5 provide the parts outside the CDR3, is DSGVTQTPKHLITATGQRVTLRCSPRSGDLSVYWYQQSLDQGLQFLIQYYNGEERAKGNILERFSAQQFPDLHSELNLSSLELGDSALYFCASSVTGLGQPQHFGDGTRLSIL.

The chain is built from TRBV4-1 and TRBJ1-1, with 7 bases aligning to TRBD1. Germline CDR1 and CDR2: MGHRA and YSYEKL. V dropped 1 base and J dropped 6; count of bases not matched to a gene: 8. The CDR3 length is 15 residues. This CDR3 is CASSQVGQGGSEAFF. The CDR3 DNA sequence: TGCGCCAGCAGCCAAGTGGGGCAGGGGGGCTCTGAAGCTTTCTTT.

The genes are TRBV20-1 and TRBJ2-3; a weak D match, TRBD2 (5 bases). This CDR3 is 16 amino acids long. V was trimmed by 3 bases and J by 1 base, leaving 17 bases between them. CDR1 is DFQATT, CDR2 SNEGSKA, per germline (reference sequence). This chain's CDR3 is CSASLGIGSGTDTQYF. The CDR3 nucleotides read TGCAGTGCTAGCCTCGGAATTGGTAGCGGCACAGATACGCAGTATTTT.

This clonotype was observed many times. The chain combines TRBV27 with TRBJ2-1; 12 nucleotides match TRBD1. J was trimmed by 1 base and V by 3 bases; bases with no gene match: 7. The CDR3 covers 18 residues. Germline assignment: CDR1 MNHEY and CDR2 SMNVEV (reference sequence). The DNA for the CDR3 is TGTGCCAGCAGTTTTGAGGGACAGGGGGCGCGTTCCTACAATGAGCAGTTCTTC. Translated: CASSFEGQGARSYNEQFF.

The genes are TRBV28 and TRBJ2-3, with 11 bases lining up with TRBD2. The CDR3 runs to 17 residues. J was trimmed by 2 bases and V by 8 bases; bases with no gene match: 12. Per the germline V gene, CDR1 is MDHEN and CDR2 is SYDVKM. The CDR3 DNA reads TGTGCCAGCGTTGGACTAGCGGGCTTCCCTGACACAGATACGCAGTATTTT. Amino acids: CASVGLAGFPDTDTQYF.

The chain employs TRBV6-5 and TRBJ1-1; a possible D gene is TRBD1 (6 bases). The CDR3 is 13 residues long. V was shortened by 7 bases and J by 1 base, with 10 bases between the two germline ends. Germline V gene lookup returns CDR1 MNHEY and CDR2 SVGAGI. The DNA of the CDR3 is TGTGCCAGCACCGTGACAGGGAACACTGAAGCTTTCTTT. Its protein product is CASTVTGNTEAFF.

This clonotype has a count of ten or more. V and J are TRBV11-2 and TRBJ2-3; 13 bases agree with TRBD2. Germline loops: CDR1 SGHAT, CDR2 FQNNGV. Germline trimming cut 4 bases from V and 1 base from J; bases unmatched to any gene: 8. The CDR3 totals 18 residues. Written as DNA, the CDR3 is TGTGCCAGCAGCTACCGGACTAGCGGGAGTCTGGGCACAGATACGCAGTATTTT. Amino acid sequence: CASSYRTSGSLGTDTQYF.

Of note for this clonotype: A single base separates this from a much larger clone, so it may be a read error. The genes are TRBV6-5 and TRBJ1-4, with 7 bases matching TRBD1. CDR3 length: 14 residues. Germline V gene sequence: CDR1 MNHEY, CDR2 SVGAGI. The CDR3 DNA sequence: TGTGCCAGCAGACCACAGGGGCGGAATGTAAAACTGTTTTTT. It yields the protein CASRPQGRNVKLFF.

This clonotype was counted between two and nine times. This chain joins TRBV11-2 and TRBJ1-1; the D is unclear. The CDR3 length is 15 residues. Germline V gene sequence: CDR1 SGHAT, CDR2 FQNNGV. The germline V and J ends were trimmed by 0 bases and 0 bases, with 8 bases remaining between them. In DNA, the CDR3 is TGTGCCAGCAGCTTAGATCGGGGTATGAACACTGAAGCTTTCTTT. This gives the protein CASSLDRGMNTEAFF.

This clonotype was counted a few times. This rearrangement joins TRBV12-3 or TRBV12-4 to TRBJ1-5, with a possible D match to TRBD1 (5 bases). The CDR3 is 12 amino acids. Trimming shortened V by 3 bases and J by 9 bases, and 9 bases separated the two germline ends. In DNA form, the CDR3 reads TGTGCCAGCAGTTTCGGGGCTTTGCCCCAGCATTTT. Protein product: CASSFGALPQHF.

In its sample, this clonotype was seen a few times. The V and J genes are TRBV14 and TRBJ2-1, with 12 bases identical to TRBD2. Germline V gene sequence: CDR1 SGHDN, CDR2 FVKESK. Trimming cost V 1 base and J 3 bases; bases outside gene matches: 7. The CDR3 has 18 residues. The CDR3 loop is CASSQGTSGNLRYNEQFF. The DNA for the CDR3 is TGTGCCAGCAGCCAAGGGACTAGCGGGAACCTCCGCTACAATGAGCAGTTCTTC.

The chain couples TRBV5-4 to TRBJ2-7; 13 nucleotides line up with TRBD2. The CDR3 sequence is 15 residues long. The J segment lost 6 bases and the V segment lost 3 bases, leaving 6 bases of the junction unmatched. The V gene's germline CDR1 is SGHNT and CDR2 YYREEE (reference sequence). For the CDR3, the DNA is TGTGCCAGCAGCTCTCAGGGACTAGCGGGATCCGAGCAGTACTTC. It translates to CASSSQGLAGSEQYF.

The CDR3 nucleotides read TGTGCCAGCACCGAAGGAAGGGTGTCTGAAGCTTTCTTT. Amino acid sequence: CASTEGRVSEAFF. The V and J genes are TRBV2 and TRBJ1-1; D call uncertain. The CDR3 runs 13 residues. CDR1 is SNHLY, CDR2 FYNNEI, per germline. Trimming left V 7 bases short and J 6 bases short, with 15 bases between.

The CDR3 sequence: CAISEYRLAGGPSDTQYF. The CDR3 DNA sequence: TGTGCCATCAGTGAATATAGACTAGCGGGAGGGCCGAGCGATACGCAGTATTTT. The J gene is TRBJ2-3, the V gene TRBV10-3, with TRBD2 matching 14 bases. After removal of 3 bases from V and 6 bases from J, the junction contained 11 bases not matched to a gene. There are 18 residues in the CDR3. Germline CDR1 ENHRY, CDR2 SYGVKD.

The CDR3 region is CASSFGPRGEKLFF. CDR3 DNA: TGTGCCAGCAGTTTTGGGCCCAGAGGGGAAAAACTGTTTTTT. The chain carries TRBV28 and TRBJ1-4; unclear D gene. This CDR3 spans 14 amino acids. CDR1 is MDHEN and CDR2 is SYDVKM in the germline V gene. Trimming took 3 bases from V and 8 from J, leaving 13 bases between them.

This clonotype was detected only a few times. The chain is built from TRBV29-1 and TRBJ1-1; no clear D. Trimming cost V 4 bases and J 0 bases, with 9 bases left between them. The CDR3 covers 13 residues. Germline V gene lookup returns CDR1 SQVTM and CDR2 ANQGSEA. The chain's CDR3 is CSVGVPMNTEAFF. The CDR3 DNA reads TGCAGCGTTGGGGTCCCCATGAACACTGAAGCTTTCTTT.

This clonotype has a count of ten or more. This chain joins TRBV10-2 and TRBJ2-7, with D perhaps matching TRBD2 (5 bases). Germline V lookup: CDR1 WSHSY, CDR2 SAAADI. This CDR3 contains 13 residues. V shed 5 bases and J shed 3 bases, with 11 bases lying between them. CDR3 sequence reads: CASSTSGLYEQYF. For the CDR3, the DNA is TGCGCCAGCAGTACCAGCGGACTCTACGAGCAGTACTTC.

In its sample, this clonotype ranks as large. This chain connects TRBV29-1 to TRBJ2-4; D not resolved. The CDR3 is 13 residues long. In germline, CDR1 is SQVTM, CDR2 ANQGSEA. Trimming shortened V by 4 bases and J by 8 bases, and 15 bases separated the two germline ends. The CDR3 loop is CSVAPISFHIQYF. CDR3 sequence (DNA): TGCAGCGTTGCCCCCATATCTTTCCACATTCAGTACTTC.

In its sample, this clonotype was seen many times. This chain links TRBV5-6 with TRBJ2-7; possibly TRBD2 for D (5 bases). Germline CDR1 SGHDT, CDR2 YYEEEE. This CDR3 comprises 15 residues. The V end was cut by 0 bases, the J end by 8 bases, with 18 bases between. The CDR3 loop reads CASSLASWAGPKQYF. The CDR3 nucleotides are TGTGCCAGCAGCTTGGCCTCCTGGGCGGGCCCCAAGCAGTACTTC.